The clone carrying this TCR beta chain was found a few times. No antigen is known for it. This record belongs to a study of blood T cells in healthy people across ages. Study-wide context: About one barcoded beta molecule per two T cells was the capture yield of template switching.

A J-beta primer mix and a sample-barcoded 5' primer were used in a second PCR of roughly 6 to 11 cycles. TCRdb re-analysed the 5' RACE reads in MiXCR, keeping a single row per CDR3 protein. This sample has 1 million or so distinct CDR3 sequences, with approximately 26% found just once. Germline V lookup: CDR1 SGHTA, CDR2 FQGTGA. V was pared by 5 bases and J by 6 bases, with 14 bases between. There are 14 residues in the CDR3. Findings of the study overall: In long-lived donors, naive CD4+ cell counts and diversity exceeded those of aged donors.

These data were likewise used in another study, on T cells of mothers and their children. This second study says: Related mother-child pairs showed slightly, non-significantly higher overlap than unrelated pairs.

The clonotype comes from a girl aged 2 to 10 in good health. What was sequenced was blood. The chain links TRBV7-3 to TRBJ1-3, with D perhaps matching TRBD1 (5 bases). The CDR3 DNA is TGTGCCAGCAGCCCCTCTGGGGGGGAAAACACCATATATTTT. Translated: CASSPSGGENTIYF. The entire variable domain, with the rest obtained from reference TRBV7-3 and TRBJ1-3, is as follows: GAGVSQTPSNKVTEKGKYVELRCDPISGHTALYWYRQSLGQGPEFLIYFQGTGAADDSGLPNDRFFAVRPEGSVSTLKIQRTERGDSAVYLCASSPSGGENTIYFGEGSWLTVV.